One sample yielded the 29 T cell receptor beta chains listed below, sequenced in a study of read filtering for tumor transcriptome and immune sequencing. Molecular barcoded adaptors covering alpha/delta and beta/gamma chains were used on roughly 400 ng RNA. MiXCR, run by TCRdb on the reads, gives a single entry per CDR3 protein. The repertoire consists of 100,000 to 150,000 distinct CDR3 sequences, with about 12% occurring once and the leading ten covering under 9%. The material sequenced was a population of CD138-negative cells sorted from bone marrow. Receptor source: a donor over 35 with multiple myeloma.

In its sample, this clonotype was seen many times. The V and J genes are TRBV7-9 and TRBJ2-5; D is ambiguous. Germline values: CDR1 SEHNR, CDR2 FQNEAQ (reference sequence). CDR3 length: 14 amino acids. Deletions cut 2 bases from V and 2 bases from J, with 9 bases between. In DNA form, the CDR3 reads TGTGCCAGCAGCTTACTGTCTGGTCAAGAGACCCAGTACTTC. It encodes CASSLLSGQETQYF.

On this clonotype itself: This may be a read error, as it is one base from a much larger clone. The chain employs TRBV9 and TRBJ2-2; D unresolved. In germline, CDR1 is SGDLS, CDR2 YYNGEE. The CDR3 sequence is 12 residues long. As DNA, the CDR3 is TGTGCCAGCAGCGTGAACGCCGGGGAGCTGTTTTTT. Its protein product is CASSVNAGELFF.

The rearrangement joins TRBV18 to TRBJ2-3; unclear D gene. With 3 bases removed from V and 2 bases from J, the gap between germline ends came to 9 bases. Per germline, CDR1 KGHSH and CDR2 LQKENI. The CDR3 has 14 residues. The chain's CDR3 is CASSPGDITDTQYF. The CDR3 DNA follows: TGTGCCAGCTCACCCGGCGACATCACAGATACGCAGTATTTT.

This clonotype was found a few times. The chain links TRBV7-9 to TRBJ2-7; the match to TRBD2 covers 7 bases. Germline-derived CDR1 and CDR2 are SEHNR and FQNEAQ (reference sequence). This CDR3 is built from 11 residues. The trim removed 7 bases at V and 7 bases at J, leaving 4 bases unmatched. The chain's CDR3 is CASINGGEQYF. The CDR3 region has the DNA TGTGCCAGCATTAACGGGGGGGAGCAGTACTTC.

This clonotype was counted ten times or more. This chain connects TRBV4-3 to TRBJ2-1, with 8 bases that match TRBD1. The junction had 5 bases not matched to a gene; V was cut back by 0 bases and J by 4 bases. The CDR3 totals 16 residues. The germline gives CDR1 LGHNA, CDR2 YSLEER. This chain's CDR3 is CASSQDGQGAYNEQFF. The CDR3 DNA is TGCGCCAGCAGCCAAGATGGGCAGGGGGCATACAATGAGCAGTTCTTC.

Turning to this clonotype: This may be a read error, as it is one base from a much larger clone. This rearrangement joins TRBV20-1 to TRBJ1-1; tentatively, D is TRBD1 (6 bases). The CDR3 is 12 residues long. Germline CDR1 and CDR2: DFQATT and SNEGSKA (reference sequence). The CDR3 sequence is CSASTGTNKALF. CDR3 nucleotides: TGCAGTGCTTCGACAGGAACAAACAAAGCTCTCTTT.

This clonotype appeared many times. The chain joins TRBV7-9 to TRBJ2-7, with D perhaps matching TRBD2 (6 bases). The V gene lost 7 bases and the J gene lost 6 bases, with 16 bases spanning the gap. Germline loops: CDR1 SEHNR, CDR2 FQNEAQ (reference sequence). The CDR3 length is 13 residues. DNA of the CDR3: TGTGCCAGCACCTCGTGGGAGGCCGTCGAGCAGTACTTC. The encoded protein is CASTSWEAVEQYF.

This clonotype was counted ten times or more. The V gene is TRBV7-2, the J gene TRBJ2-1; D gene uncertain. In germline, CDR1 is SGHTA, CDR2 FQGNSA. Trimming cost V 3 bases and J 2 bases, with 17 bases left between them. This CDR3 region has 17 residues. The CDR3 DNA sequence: TGTGCCAGCAGCTTCTCCCTGAGGAAGTCGGCCTACAATGAGCAGTTCTTC. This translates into CASSFSLRKSAYNEQFF.

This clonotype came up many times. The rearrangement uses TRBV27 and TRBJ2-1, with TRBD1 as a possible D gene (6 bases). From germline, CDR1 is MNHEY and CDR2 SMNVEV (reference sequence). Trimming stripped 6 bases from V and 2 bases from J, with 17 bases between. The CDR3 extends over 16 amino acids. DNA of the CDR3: TGTGCCAGCAGACTGACAGGAACTTCACCCTACAATGAGCAGTTCTTC. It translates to CASRLTGTSPYNEQFF.

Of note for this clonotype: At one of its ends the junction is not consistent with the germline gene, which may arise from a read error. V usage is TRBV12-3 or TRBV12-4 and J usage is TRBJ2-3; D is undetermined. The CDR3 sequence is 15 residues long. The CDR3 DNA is TGTGACAGCAGTTTAGTGGGTTCTGGCACAGATAAGCAGTATTTT. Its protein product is CDSSLVGSGTDKQYF.

The CDR3 DNA sequence: TGTGCCAGCAGCCAAAGAGGGAGCTCTGGGGCCAACGTCCTGACTTTC. Amino acids: CASSQRGSSGANVLTF. The chain recombines TRBV3-1 with TRBJ2-6; weak D call: TRBD2 (5 bases). This CDR3 has 16 amino acids. The germline V and J ends were trimmed by 2 bases and 0 bases, with 8 bases remaining between them. The V gene's germline CDR1 is LGHDT and CDR2 YNNKEL (reference sequence).

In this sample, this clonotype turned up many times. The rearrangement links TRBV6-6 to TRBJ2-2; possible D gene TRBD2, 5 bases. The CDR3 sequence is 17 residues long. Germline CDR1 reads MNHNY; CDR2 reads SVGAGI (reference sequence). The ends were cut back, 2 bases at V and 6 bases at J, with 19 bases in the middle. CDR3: CASSYPASPIGAGELFF. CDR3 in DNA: TGTGCCAGCAGTTACCCCGCTAGCCCGATAGGCGCCGGGGAGCTGTTTTTT.

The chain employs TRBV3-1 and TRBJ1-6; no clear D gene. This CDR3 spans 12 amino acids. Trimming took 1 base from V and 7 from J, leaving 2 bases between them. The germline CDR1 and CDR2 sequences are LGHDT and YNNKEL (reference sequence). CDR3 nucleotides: TGTGCCAGCAGCCAAGGGAATTCACCCCTCCACTTT. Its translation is CASSQGNSPLHF.

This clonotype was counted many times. This chain's CDR3 is CASSPTDTGNTIYF. The CDR3 nucleotides are TGTGCCAGCTCACCAACGGACACCGGGAACACCATATATTTT. The genes are TRBV18 and TRBJ1-3; weak D call: TRBD1 (5 bases). This CDR3 has 14 residues. The germline V and J ends were trimmed by 2 bases and 7 bases, with 12 bases remaining between them. CDR1 is KGHSH and CDR2 is LQKENI in the germline V gene.

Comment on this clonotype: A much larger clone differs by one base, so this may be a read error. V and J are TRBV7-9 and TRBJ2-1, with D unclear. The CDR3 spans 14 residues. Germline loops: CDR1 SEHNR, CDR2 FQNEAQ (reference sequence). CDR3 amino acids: CASSLSGFYNGQFF. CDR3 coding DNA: TGTGCCAGCAGCTTATCCGGATTCTACAATGGGCAGTTCTTC. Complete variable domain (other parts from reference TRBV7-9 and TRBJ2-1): DTGVSQNPRHKITKRGQNVTFRCDPISEHNRLYWYRQTLGQGPEFLTYFQNEAQLEKSRLLSDRFSAERPKGSFSTLEIQRTEQGDSAMYLCASSLSGFYNGQFFGPGTRLTVL.

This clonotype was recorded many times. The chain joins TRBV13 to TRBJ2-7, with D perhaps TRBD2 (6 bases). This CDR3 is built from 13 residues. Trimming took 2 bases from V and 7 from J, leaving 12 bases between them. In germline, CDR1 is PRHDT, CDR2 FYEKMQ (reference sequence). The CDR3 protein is CASSLLGTREQYF. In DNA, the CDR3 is TGTGCCAGCAGCTTATTGGGGACTCGGGAGCAGTACTTC.

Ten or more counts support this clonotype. The DNA for the CDR3 is TGCGCCAGCAGCCAAGATATTAGACAGGGAAGAGATGAAAAACTGTTTTTT. This encodes CASSQDIRQGRDEKLFF. This chain links TRBV4-1 with TRBJ1-4, with TRBD1 matching 7 bases. There are 17 residues in the CDR3. Germline CDR1 and CDR2: MGHRA and YSYEKL. Trimming at V came to 0 bases and at J to 6 bases, leaving 10 bases not matched to a gene.

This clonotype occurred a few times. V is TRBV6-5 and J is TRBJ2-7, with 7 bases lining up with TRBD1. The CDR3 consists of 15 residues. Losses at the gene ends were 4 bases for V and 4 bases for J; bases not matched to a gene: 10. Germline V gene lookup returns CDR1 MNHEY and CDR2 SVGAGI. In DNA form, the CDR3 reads TGTGCCAGCAGTTTACCCGGGACAGATCGTTACGAGCAGTACTTC. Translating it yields CASSLPGTDRYEQYF.

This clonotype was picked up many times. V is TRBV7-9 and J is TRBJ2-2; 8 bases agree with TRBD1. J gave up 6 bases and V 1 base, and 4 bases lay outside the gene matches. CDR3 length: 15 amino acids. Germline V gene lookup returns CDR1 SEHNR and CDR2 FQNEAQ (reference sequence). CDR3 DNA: TGTGCCAGCAGCTTAGTTACAGGGGGATCCGGGGAGCTGTTTTTT. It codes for CASSLVTGGSGELFF.

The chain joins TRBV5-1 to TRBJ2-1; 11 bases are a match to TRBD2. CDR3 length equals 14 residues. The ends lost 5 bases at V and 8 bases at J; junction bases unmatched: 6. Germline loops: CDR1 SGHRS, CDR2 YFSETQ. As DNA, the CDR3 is TGCGCCAGCAGACTAGCGGGAGAAGTCGATGAGCAGTTCTTC. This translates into CASRLAGEVDEQFF.

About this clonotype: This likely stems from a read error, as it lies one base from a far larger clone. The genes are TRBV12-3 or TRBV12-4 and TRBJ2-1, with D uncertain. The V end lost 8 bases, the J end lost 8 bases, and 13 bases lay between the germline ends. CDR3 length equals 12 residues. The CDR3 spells CASASLRDEQFF. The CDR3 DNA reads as TGTGCCAGCGCCTCCTTAAGGGATGAGCAGTTCTTC.

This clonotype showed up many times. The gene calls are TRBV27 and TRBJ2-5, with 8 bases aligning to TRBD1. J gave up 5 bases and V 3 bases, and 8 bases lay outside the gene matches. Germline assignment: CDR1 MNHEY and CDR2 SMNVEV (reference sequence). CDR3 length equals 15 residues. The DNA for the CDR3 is TGTGCCAGCAGTTTTTCGTACAGGGGGACGGAGACCCAGTACTTC. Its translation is CASSFSYRGTETQYF.

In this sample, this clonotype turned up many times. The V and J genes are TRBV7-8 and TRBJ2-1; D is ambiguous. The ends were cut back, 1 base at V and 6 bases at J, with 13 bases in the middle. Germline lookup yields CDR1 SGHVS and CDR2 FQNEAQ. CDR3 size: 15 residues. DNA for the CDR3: TGTGCCAGCAGCTTAGGACTCGAAGACCTCAATGAGCAGTTCTTC. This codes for CASSLGLEDLNEQFF.

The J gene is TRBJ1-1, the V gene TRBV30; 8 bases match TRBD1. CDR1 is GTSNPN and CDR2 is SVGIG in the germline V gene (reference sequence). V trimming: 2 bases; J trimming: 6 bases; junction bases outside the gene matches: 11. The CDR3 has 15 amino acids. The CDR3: CAWSLRTGNTPEAFF. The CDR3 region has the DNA TGTGCCTGGAGTTTACGGACAGGGAATACCCCTGAAGCTTTCTTT.

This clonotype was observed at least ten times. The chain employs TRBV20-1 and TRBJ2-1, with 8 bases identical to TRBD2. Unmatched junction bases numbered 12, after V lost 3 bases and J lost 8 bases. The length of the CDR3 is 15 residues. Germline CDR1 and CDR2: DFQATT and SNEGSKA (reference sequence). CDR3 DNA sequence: TGCAGTGCTAGTGGAGGTACTAGCGGTACGCATGAGCAGTTCTTC. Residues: CSASGGTSGTHEQFF.

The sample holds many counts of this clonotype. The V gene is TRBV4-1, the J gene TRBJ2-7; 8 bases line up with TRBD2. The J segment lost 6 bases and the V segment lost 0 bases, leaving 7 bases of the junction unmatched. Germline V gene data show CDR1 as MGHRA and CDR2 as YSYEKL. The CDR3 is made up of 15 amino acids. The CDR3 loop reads CASSQDRAGVREQYF. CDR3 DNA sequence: TGCGCCAGCAGCCAAGACCGAGCGGGAGTGCGCGAGCAGTACTTC.

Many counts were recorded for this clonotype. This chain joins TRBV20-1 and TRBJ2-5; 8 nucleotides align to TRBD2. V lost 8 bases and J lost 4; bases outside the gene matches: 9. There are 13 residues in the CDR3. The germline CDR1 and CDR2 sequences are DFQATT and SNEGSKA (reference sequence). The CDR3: CSSPGTRRETQYF. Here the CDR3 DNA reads TGCAGTTCTCCCGGGACTAGACGAGAGACCCAGTACTTC.

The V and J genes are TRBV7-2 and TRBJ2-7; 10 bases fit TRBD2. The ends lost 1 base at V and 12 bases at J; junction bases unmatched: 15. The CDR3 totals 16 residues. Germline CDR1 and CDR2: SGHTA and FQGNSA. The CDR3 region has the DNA TGTGCCAGCAGCTTAGTATGGGGTGGACTAGCGGCATCCGCGTACTTC. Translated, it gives CASSLVWGGLAASAYF.

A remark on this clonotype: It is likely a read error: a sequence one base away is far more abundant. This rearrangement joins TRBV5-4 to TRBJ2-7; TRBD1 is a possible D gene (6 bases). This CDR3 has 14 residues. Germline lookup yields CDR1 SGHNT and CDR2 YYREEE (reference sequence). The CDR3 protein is CASRPSGGSYGQYF. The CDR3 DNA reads TGTGCCAGCAGACCCAGTGGGGGCTCCTACGGGCAGTACTTC.